Listed below are T cell receptor beta chains from one sample, sequenced in a study of blood T cell repertoires in COVID-19. TCRdb's copy holds only in-frame clones and misses some; the assay was immunoSEQ multiplex PCR. The table shows roughly 160,000 clones, with about 87% occurring only once. The sample consisted of peripheral blood. The receptors originated from a man in his fifties or sixties with COVID-19, enrolled during active disease. Each CDR3 is given with its conserved first and last residue. Each record gives: V gene, CDR3 protein.

V gene: TRBV7-2
CDR3 protein: CASSSDRSGGNEQFF

V gene: TRBV5-4
CDR3 protein: CASSFGLQITEAFF

V gene: TRBV30
CDR3 protein: CAWSGLVLAKNIQYF

V gene: TRBV7-9
CDR3 protein: CASSLGPRTDNYGYTF

V gene: TRBV3-1/TRBV3-2
CDR3 protein: CASSQSRGAGNTIYF

V gene: TRBV5-1
CDR3 protein: CASSLSVERPTDTQYF

V gene: TRBV6-4
CDR3 protein: CASTVSPGGFGNTIYF

V gene: TRBV30
CDR3 protein: CAWSRTTGTVQFF

V gene: TRBV7-2
CDR3 protein: CASSSTGGIGEQYF

V gene: TRBV11-2
CDR3 protein: CASSLGELGTGKETQYF

V gene: TRBV12-5
CDR3 protein: CASGLPHPEQFF

V gene: TRBV9
CDR3 protein: CASTKVGGNTEAFF

V gene: TRBV4-2
CDR3 protein: CASSQERGASSYNEQFF

V gene: TRBV5-1
CDR3 protein: CASSPRGSGSSYEQYF

V gene: TRBV14
CDR3 protein: CASSQVRGAVGSPLHF

V gene: TRBV5-1
CDR3 protein: CASSSSVRRDTEAFF

V gene: TRBV9
CDR3 protein: CASSVERQNNSPLHF

V gene: TRBV19
CDR3 protein: CASAQGWSNQPQHF

V gene: TRBV14
CDR3 protein: CASSQLTGTGGEQFF

V gene: TRBV27
CDR3 protein: CASSPSSRAEAFF

V gene: TRBV12-3/TRBV12-4
CDR3 protein: CASSRGSAQHF

V gene: TRBV15
CDR3 protein: CATSRSRGGVGNQPQHF

V gene: TRBV5-5
CDR3 protein: CASSFGAGADTQYF

V gene: TRBV19
CDR3 protein: CASSPDRGYSSPLHF

V gene: TRBV4-3
CDR3 protein: CASSLLDRQETQYF

V gene: TRBV18
CDR3 protein: CASSPVGAGNSPLHF

V gene: TRBV27
CDR3 protein: CASSFPSGGEGSNQPQHF

V gene: TRBV7-2
CDR3 protein: CASSLGGGRETQYF

V gene: TRBV11-2
CDR3 protein: CASSPRTSGILAKNIQYF

V gene: TRBV4-2
CDR3 protein: CASSQARYNEQFF

V gene: TRBV6-6
CDR3 protein: CASSYSQGRGYEQYF

V gene: TRBV30
CDR3 protein: CAWSSRGVDNQPQHF

V gene: TRBV6-1
CDR3 protein: CASSEGTGRQETQYF

V gene: TRBV5-5
CDR3 protein: CASSHSGNTIYF

V gene: TRBV12-3/TRBV12-4
CDR3 protein: CASRPGTNTEAFF

V gene: TRBV18
CDR3 protein: CASSPSAGFSTDTQYF

V gene: TRBV24-1
CDR3 protein: CATSDWSGSRSQDEQFF

V gene: TRBV6-2/TRBV6-3
CDR3 protein: CASSFRRQGVRETQYF

V gene: TRBV4-3
CDR3 protein: CASSQELGQGEKLFF

V gene: TRBV7-2
CDR3 protein: CASSLPPRDEQFF

V gene: TRBV11-3
CDR3 protein: CASSFERTGTSGTYEQYF

V gene: TRBV6-4
CDR3 protein: CASSPDRAYGYTF

V gene: TRBV19
CDR3 protein: CASSSSRDNYEQYF

V gene: TRBV9
CDR3 protein: CASSVDKNSPLHF

V gene: TRBV7-9
CDR3 protein: CASSRLPGQSFRGQYF

V gene: TRBV11-3
CDR3 protein: CASSLGRVTGELFF

V gene: TRBV7-8
CDR3 protein: CASSPNRNQPQHF

V gene: TRBV15
CDR3 protein: CATTTDRTPGWTEAFF

V gene: TRBV28
CDR3 protein: CASTGGPPQETQYF

V gene: TRBV7-9
CDR3 protein: CASSSGTGGSYNEQFF

V gene: TRBV3-1/TRBV3-2
CDR3 protein: CASSQESRGRETQYF

V gene: TRBV5-1
CDR3 protein: CASGSGQGVTGELFF

V gene: TRBV5-1
CDR3 protein: CASSLREYLYNEQFF

V gene: TRBV7-2
CDR3 protein: CASSSTSGTNYGYTF

V gene: TRBV5-1
CDR3 protein: CASSLGQNQPQHF

V gene: TRBV9
CDR3 protein: CASSPQFMNTEAFF

V gene: TRBV27
CDR3 protein: CASSQMKSGDYGYTF

V gene: TRBV2
CDR3 protein: CASSPRGQPQHF

V gene: TRBV14
CDR3 protein: CASSQDLAGLAGDKTGTQYF

V gene: TRBV10-3
CDR3 protein: CAISRAGVGEQYF